This T cell receptor beta chain was recovered during a study of T cells in Graves' hyperthyroidism and ophthalmopathy. This clonotype has at least ten counts. Its antigen is not known. Regions amplified from RNA transcripts were the TCR beta CDR3 regions. HTBI primers were used for first-round RT-PCR of the TCR CDR3. TCRdb used MiXCR to reprocess the multiplex PCR reads, holding one entry per CDR3 protein. The table has around 620,000 distinct CDR3 sequences, 40% to 55% seen once. V lost 5 bases, J lost 4 bases, and 9 bases lay in between. This CDR3 has 12 amino acids. Germline V CDR1 and CDR2: SEHNR, FQNEAQ (reference sequence). Researchers barred patients who had uncontrolled infection, other autoimmune disease, pregnancy or lactation. Each diagnosis drew on symptoms, thyroxine, TRAb, thyroid ultrasound and orbital computed tomography findings. Study-level points and caveats: In simple terms, a model built on 13 V-J features told ophthalmopathy apart from stable hyperthyroidism. Blood also held most thyroid clonotypes expanded beyond 0.001.

This clonotype was obtained from an adult woman with Graves' disease, either hyperthyroidism or ophthalmopathy (not recorded which). The sample was peripheral blood or thyroid tissue (not recorded which). The V call is TRBV7-9, the J call TRBJ2-7; D not resolved. The CDR3 reads CASSPERYEQYF. The CDR3 nucleotides read TGTGCCAGCAGCCCAGAACGATACGAGCAGTACTTC.